These 25 T cell receptor beta chains share one sample of origin, sequenced in a study of blood T cell repertoires in COVID-19. TCRdb's table, derived via immunoSEQ multiplex PCR, lists solely in-frame clones and lacks some. The table lists approximately 300,000 clones, about 90% of them singletons. Specimen: peripheral blood. These receptors were collected from a woman aged 40 to 49 with acute or convalescent COVID-19.

CDR3 DNA: TGTGCCAGCAGTCAACTACTCAGGGCAGGAAAACTGTTTTTT. The encoded protein is CASSQLLRAGKLFF. This chain links TRBV7-9 with TRBJ1-4; TRBD1 is a possible D gene (5 bases). This CDR3 is 14 amino acids long. V lost 6 bases and J lost 10, with 18 bases in between. CDR1 and CDR2 (germline): SEHNR, FQNEAQ (reference sequence).

This chain uses TRBV4-1 with TRBJ1-1; D is unresolved. The germline V and J ends were trimmed by 4 bases and 4 bases, with 7 bases remaining between them. Germline V gives CDR1 MGHRA, CDR2 YSYEKL. CDR3 length: 12 residues. CDR3 sequence reads: CASSPGVTEAFF. DNA for the CDR3: TGCGCCAGCAGCCCTGGAGTCACTGAAGCTTTCTTT.

This clone showed up just a few times. The chain couples TRBV5-6 to TRBJ1-2; D is unresolved. The CDR3 length is 17 residues. V lost 2 bases and J 4 bases, leaving 21 bases between the germline ends. The germline V gene has CDR1 SGHDT and CDR2 YYEEEE. In DNA, the CDR3 is TGTGCCAGCAGCTTTTTCGTTACATCGCTAGCCTTCTATGGCTACACCTTC. The encoded protein is CASSFFVTSLAFYGYTF.

V gene TRBV3-1 (or the pseudogene TRBV3-2) combines with J gene TRBJ1-2, with D perhaps TRBD1 (5 bases). Trimming pared 1 base from V and 4 bases from J, leaving 16 bases between. Germline V gives CDR1 LGHDT, CDR2 YNNKEL (reference sequence). This CDR3 spans 16 amino acids. The CDR3, as DNA: TGTGCCAGCAGCCAAGGATCTGGCAGGGCCCTCTATGGCTACACCTTC. Its protein is CASSQGSGRALYGYTF.

The chain employs TRBV19 and TRBJ1-4, with D possibly TRBD1 on 5 matching bases. CDR1 is LNHDA and CDR2 is SQIVND in the germline V gene (reference sequence). The V and J ends lost 6 bases and 3 bases respectively, with 8 bases between them. The CDR3 spans 13 residues. CDR3 in amino acids: CASRTGPNEKLFF. CDR3 nucleotides: TGTGCCAGTAGAACAGGACCTAATGAAAAACTGTTTTTT.

As concerns this clone: The sample contains more than one DNA sequence encoding this CDR3. The chain links TRBV18 to TRBJ1-5, with TRBD1 as a possible D gene (5 bases). Trimming cost V 6 bases and J 4 bases, with 10 bases left between them. The CDR3 is made up of 13 amino acids. The germline gives CDR1 KGHSH, CDR2 LQKENI. The CDR3 coding sequence is TGTGCCAGCTCCCCCGGGGGGAATCAGCCCCAGCATTTT. Amino acids: CASSPGGNQPQHF.

The CDR3 DNA reads TGTGCCAGCAGCTTAGGCGGACTCGGGTGGGATCAGCCCCAGCATTTT. It yields the protein CASSLGGLGWDQPQHF. The chain recombines TRBV11-2 with TRBJ1-5; no clear D. The CDR3 is made up of 16 amino acids. Germline V CDR1 and CDR2: SGHAT, FQNNGV. V lost 1 base and J 5 bases, leaving 15 bases between the germline ends. The variable domain in full, with the rest retrieved from reference TRBV11-2 and TRBJ1-5, is EAGVAQSPRYKIIEKRQSVAFWCNPISGHATLYWYQQILGQGPKLLIQFQNNGVVDDSQLPKDRFSAERLKGVDSTLKIQPAKLEDSAVYLCASSLGGLGWDQPQHFGDGTRLSIL.

This chain connects TRBV18 to TRBJ2-5; 9 nucleotides match TRBD1. CDR1 and CDR2 from the germline V gene are KGHSH and LQKENI. Germline trimming cut 5 bases from V and 5 bases from J; bases unmatched to any gene: 12. CDR3 length equals 16 residues. The CDR3 reads CASSSSPGQGPETQYF. The CDR3 DNA reads TGTGCCAGCTCATCCTCGCCGGGACAGGGACCGGAGACCCAGTACTTC.

The rearrangement uses TRBV19 and TRBJ2-3; D is ambiguous. Germline V gene sequence: CDR1 LNHDA, CDR2 SQIVND (reference sequence). The CDR3 is 14 residues long. The germline V and J ends were trimmed by 5 bases and 2 bases, with 11 bases remaining between them. CDR3 sequence (DNA): TGTGCCAGTAGTGTGGAGAGGTCCACAGATACGCAGTATTTT. Its protein is CASSVERSTDTQYF.

About this clone itself: The junction shows a germline mismatch at one end, possibly a read error. The chain uses TRBV19 and TRBJ1-5; D is unclear. CDR1 is LNHDA, CDR2 SQIVND, per germline (reference sequence). The CDR3 has 10 amino acids. CDR3 amino acids: CASSDQPQHF. As DNA, the CDR3 is TGTGCCAGTAGCGATCAGCCCCAGCATTTT.

CDR3 loop: CASSLGTGPEETQYF. CDR3 DNA sequence: TGCGCCAGCAGCCTGGGGACAGGCCCTGAGGAGACCCAGTACTTC. The V gene is TRBV5-1, the J gene TRBJ2-5, with 8 bases that match TRBD1. V gave up 4 bases and J gave up 5 bases; unmatched junction bases: 10. The CDR3 covers 15 residues. Germline assignment: CDR1 SGHRS and CDR2 YFSETQ.

This clone was recorded once. The chain couples TRBV28 to TRBJ2-5; D call uncertain. In germline, CDR1 is MDHEN, CDR2 SYDVKM. The CDR3 contains 11 residues. Trimming shortened V by 8 bases and J by 5 bases, and 9 bases separated the two germline ends. The CDR3 protein is CASGFGETQYF. The CDR3 bases are TGTGCCAGCGGGTTCGGGGAGACCCAGTACTTC.

The chain carries TRBV3-1 (or the pseudogene TRBV3-2) and TRBJ1-4, with 9 bases fitting TRBD1. Trimming cost V 4 bases and J 8 bases; bases outside gene matches: 2. Germline V gene data show CDR1 as LGHDT and CDR2 as YNNKEL (reference sequence). There are 13 residues in the CDR3. The chain's CDR3 is CASSRGQGEKLFF. As DNA, the CDR3 is TGTGCCAGCAGCCGCGGACAGGGGGAAAAACTGTTTTTT.

V gene TRBV7-2 combines with J gene TRBJ2-7; TRBD2 matches at 10 bases. The CDR3 spans 18 residues. The V and J ends lost 3 bases and 7 bases, in that order; junction bases with no gene match: 18. From germline, CDR1 is SGHTA and CDR2 FQGNSA. CDR3 nucleotide sequence: TGTGCCAGCAGCTTCGACGCTAGCGGGGGCCCCCCATTTCGTGAGCAGTACGTC. It codes for CASSFDASGGPPFREQYV.

A single count supports this clone. The V gene is TRBV4-1, the J gene TRBJ2-3, with D uncertain. CDR3 length: 12 amino acids. CDR1 MGHRA and CDR2 YSYEKL come from the germline V gene. Trimming removed 1 base at V and 7 bases at J, with 6 bases between. The CDR3 protein is CASSQGANTQYF. CDR3 sequence (DNA): TGCGCCAGCAGCCAAGGGGCAAATACGCAGTATTTT.

The rearrangement links TRBV5-1 to TRBJ2-4, with 7 bases lining up with TRBD1. CDR1 SGHRS and CDR2 YFSETQ come from the germline V gene. V dropped 0 bases and J dropped 1; count of bases not matched to a gene: 16. The CDR3 extends over 20 amino acids. Written as DNA, the CDR3 is TGCGCCAGCAGCTTGGCCGGGGACAGTTTGCCATGGCGGGCCAAAAACATTCAGTACTTC. Protein sequence: CASSLAGDSLPWRAKNIQYF.

V gene TRBV2 combines with J gene TRBJ1-1, with D uncertain. Germline CDR1 and CDR2: SNHLY and FYNNEI. There are 14 residues in the CDR3. The V end was cut by 9 bases, the J end by 5 bases, with 19 bases between. In DNA, the CDR3 is TGTGCCAGAAAAGTGAGTCGGGGAAAGACTGAAGCTTTCTTT. This sequence encodes CARKVSRGKTEAFF. The full variable domain, in which reference TRBV2 and TRBJ1-1 provide the parts outside the CDR3, is EPEVTQTPSHQVTQMGQEVILRCVPISNHLYFYWYRQILGQKVEFLVSFYNNEISEKSEIFDDQFSVERPDGSNFTLKIRSTKLEDSAMYFCARKVSRGKTEAFFGQGTRLTVV.

V is TRBV24-1 and J is TRBJ1-3, with TRBD1 matching 9 bases. This CDR3 is 17 amino acids long. Germline CDR1 reads KGHDR; CDR2 reads SFDVKD. V gave up 2 bases and J gave up 3 bases; unmatched junction bases: 7. CDR3 DNA sequence: TGTGCCACCAGTGATTCACGACAGGGGGATGTTGGAAACACCATATATTTT. Translated: CATSDSRQGDVGNTIYF.

V and J are TRBV21-1 and TRBJ2-5; the table's D call, TRBD2, was not checked against the DNA. TRBV21-1 is tagged as a pseudogene. The CDR3 spans 15 residues. CDR3 residues: CASSKCGGERETQYF. The CDR3 DNA follows: TGTGCCAGCAGCAAATGCGGGGGGGAGAGGGAGACCCAGTACTTC.

The gene calls are TRBV19 and TRBJ1-3, with D possibly matching TRBD1 (5 bases). From germline, CDR1 is LNHDA and CDR2 SQIVND (reference sequence). The CDR3 has 14 residues. With 9 bases removed from V and 4 bases from J, the gap between germline ends came to 16 bases. In DNA, the CDR3 is TGTGCCAGCCAGCGGGGCGGATCGGGAAACACCATATATTTT. Translated, it gives CASQRGGSGNTIYF.

Notes on this clone: The sample carries other DNA sequences with the same CDR3. The V and J genes are TRBV6-5 and TRBJ1-1; D is possibly TRBD1 (6 bases). Germline CDR1 is MNHEY and CDR2 is SVGAGI. The CDR3 consists of 14 residues. Trimming shortened V by 2 bases and J by 2 bases, and 9 bases separated the two germline ends. CDR3: CASSYLQGNTEAFF. Here the CDR3 DNA reads TGTGCCAGCAGTTACCTACAGGGCAACACTGAAGCTTTCTTT.

This clone was counted once. J is TRBJ2-2 and V is TRBV6-5, with 7 bases lining up with TRBD2. Germline CDR1 MNHEY, CDR2 SVGAGI. This CDR3 has 16 amino acids. V was pared by 2 bases and J by 7 bases, with 10 bases of the junction left unmatched. CDR3 in amino acids: CASSYGIRGVGGELFF. The CDR3 bases are TGTGCCAGCAGTTACGGGATCCGGGGGGTAGGCGGGGAGCTGTTTTTT.

In its sample, this clone was seen once. This chain joins TRBV6-5 and TRBJ1-1; D possibly corresponds to TRBD1 (5 bases). This CDR3 contains 14 residues. CDR1 and CDR2 (germline): MNHEY, SVGAGI. V shed 10 bases and J shed 3 bases, with 18 bases lying between them. CDR3 protein: CATKIRRGDTEAFF. CDR3 DNA: TGTGCCACCAAAATACGACGGGGGGACACTGAAGCTTTCTTT.

This clone has only one observation. This chain connects TRBV14 to TRBJ2-7, with TRBD1 matching over 7 bases. The CDR3 runs 13 residues. CDR1 and CDR2 (germline): SGHDN, FVKESK. V shed 2 bases, J shed 4 bases, and the junction held 2 bases outside the gene matches. This chain's CDR3 is CASSQIQGYEQYV. CDR3 nucleotides: TGTGCCAGCAGCCAAATACAGGGGTACGAGCAGTACGTC.

CDR3 in amino acids: CASSPRTSGETQYF. Here the CDR3 DNA reads TGTGCCAGCAGCCCGCGGACTAGCGGGGAGACCCAGTACTTC. This chain connects TRBV5-5 to TRBJ2-5; 11 bases are shared with TRBD2. Trimming cost V 4 bases and J 5 bases; bases outside gene matches: 4. The germline V gene has CDR1 SGHKS and CDR2 YYEKEE (reference sequence). The CDR3 runs 14 residues.